These 2 T cell receptor beta chains were all obtained from the same sample, sequenced in a study of blood T cell repertoires in COVID-19 (dated by TCRdb to 2020 to 2022). Libraries were prepared through the immunoSEQ multiplex PCR assay. TCRdb limited this immuneACCESS table to in-frame rearrangements with V and J called. A share of clones is missing; checked studies link under half to unresolved V genes, and the rest is unexplained. In all, the sample holds over 250,000 clones, and almost 85% of those were seen once. Roughly 5% of the sample comes from the top ten. The sample was peripheral blood. The receptors come from a middle-aged man with active or convalescent COVID-19.

V is TRBV7-9 and J is TRBJ2-7, with 7 bases aligning to TRBD1. There are 17 residues in the CDR3. CDR1 and CDR2 from the germline V gene are SEHNR and FQNEAQ (reference sequence). Losses at the gene ends were 1 base for V and 3 bases for J; bases not matched to a gene: 12. The CDR3: CASSLERLGQSSYEQYF. In nucleotides, the CDR3 is TGTGCCAGCAGCTTAGAGCGTTTGGGACAGAGCAGCTACGAGCAGTACTTC.

The chain uses TRBV4-1 and TRBJ2-7, with D perhaps TRBD1 (5 bases). The germline V gene encodes CDR1 MGHRA and CDR2 YSYEKL. This CDR3 is built from 14 residues. Trimming removed 2 bases from V and 3 bases from J, with 11 bases in between. CDR3 sequence reads: CASSQPDSYYEQYF. The CDR3 DNA reads as TGCGCCAGCAGCCAACCCGACAGCTACTACGAGCAGTACTTC.